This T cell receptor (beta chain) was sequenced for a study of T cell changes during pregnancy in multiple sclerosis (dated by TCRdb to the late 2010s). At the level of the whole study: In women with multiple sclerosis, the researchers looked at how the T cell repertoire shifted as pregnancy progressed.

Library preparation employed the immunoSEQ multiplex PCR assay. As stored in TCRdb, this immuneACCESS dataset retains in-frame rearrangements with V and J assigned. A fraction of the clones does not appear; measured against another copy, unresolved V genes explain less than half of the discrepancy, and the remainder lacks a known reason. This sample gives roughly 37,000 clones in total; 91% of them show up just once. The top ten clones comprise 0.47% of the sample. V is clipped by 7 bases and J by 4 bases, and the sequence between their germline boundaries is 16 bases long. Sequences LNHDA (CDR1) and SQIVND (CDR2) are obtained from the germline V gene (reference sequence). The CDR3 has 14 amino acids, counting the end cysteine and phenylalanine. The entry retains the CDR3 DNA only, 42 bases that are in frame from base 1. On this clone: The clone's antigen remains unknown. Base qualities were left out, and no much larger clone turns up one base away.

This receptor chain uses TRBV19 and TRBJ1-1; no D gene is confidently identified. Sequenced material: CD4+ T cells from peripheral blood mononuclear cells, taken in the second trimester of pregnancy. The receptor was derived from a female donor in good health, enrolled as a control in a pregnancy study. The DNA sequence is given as TGTGCCAGTAACGTGAAGGCGAGCGGCACTGAAGCTTTCTTT. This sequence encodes CASNVKASGTEAFF.